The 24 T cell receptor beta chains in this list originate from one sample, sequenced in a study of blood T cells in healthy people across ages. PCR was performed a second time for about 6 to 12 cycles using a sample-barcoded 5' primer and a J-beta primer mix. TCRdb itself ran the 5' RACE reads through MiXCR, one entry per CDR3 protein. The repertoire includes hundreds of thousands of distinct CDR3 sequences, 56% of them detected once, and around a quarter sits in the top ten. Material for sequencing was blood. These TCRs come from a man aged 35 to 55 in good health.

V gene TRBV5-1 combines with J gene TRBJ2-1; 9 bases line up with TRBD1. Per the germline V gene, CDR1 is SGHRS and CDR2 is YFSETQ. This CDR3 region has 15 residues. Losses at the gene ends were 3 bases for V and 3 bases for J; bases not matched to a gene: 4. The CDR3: CASSSGQGFYNEQFF. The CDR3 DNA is TGCGCCAGCAGCTCGGGACAGGGATTCTACAATGAGCAGTTCTTC.

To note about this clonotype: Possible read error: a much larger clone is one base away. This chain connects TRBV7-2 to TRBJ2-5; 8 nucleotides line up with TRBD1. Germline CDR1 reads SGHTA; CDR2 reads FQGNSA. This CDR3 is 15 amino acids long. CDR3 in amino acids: CASSVAGTGKETQYF. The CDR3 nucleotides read TGTGCCAGCAGCGTAGCCGGGACAGGAAAAGAGACCCAGTACTTC.

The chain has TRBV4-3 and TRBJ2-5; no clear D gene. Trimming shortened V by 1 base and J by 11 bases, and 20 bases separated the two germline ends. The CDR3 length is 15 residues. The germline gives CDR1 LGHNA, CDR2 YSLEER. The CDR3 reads CASSQGHASGHEQYF. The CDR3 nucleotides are TGCGCCAGCAGCCAAGGCCACGCTAGTGGCCATGAGCAGTACTTC.

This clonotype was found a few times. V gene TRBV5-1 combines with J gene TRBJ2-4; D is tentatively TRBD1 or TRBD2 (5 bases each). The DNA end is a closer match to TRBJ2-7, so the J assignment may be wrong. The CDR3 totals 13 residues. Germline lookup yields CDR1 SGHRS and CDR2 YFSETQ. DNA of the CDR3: TGCGCCAGCAGCGGGACCCGTCCTTTCGAGCAGTACTTC. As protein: CASSGTRPFEQYF.

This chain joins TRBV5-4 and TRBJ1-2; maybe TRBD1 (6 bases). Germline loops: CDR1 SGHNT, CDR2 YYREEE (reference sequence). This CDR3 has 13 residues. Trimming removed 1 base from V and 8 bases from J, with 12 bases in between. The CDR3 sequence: CASSLSGAQGYTF. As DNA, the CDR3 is TGTGCCAGCAGCTTGTCGGGGGCGCAGGGCTACACCTTC. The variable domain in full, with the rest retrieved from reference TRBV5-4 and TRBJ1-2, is ETGVTQSPTHLIKTRGQQVTLRCSSQSGHNTVSWYQQALGQGPQFIFQYYREEENGRGNFPPRFSGLQFPNYSSELNVNALELDDSALYLCASSLSGAQGYTFGSGTRLTVV.

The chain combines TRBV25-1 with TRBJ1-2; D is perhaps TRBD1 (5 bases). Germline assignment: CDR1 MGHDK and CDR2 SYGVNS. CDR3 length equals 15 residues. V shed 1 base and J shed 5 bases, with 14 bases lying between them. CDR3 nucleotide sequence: TGTGCCAGCAGTGAATTCGGGGCACCGGAGTATGGCTACACCTTC. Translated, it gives CASSEFGAPEYGYTF.

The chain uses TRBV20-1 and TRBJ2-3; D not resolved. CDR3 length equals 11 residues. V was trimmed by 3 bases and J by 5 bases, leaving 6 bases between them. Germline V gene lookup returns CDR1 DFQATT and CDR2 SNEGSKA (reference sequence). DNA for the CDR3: TGCAGTGCTAGTCGCGTAGATACGCAGTATTTT. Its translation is CSASRVDTQYF.

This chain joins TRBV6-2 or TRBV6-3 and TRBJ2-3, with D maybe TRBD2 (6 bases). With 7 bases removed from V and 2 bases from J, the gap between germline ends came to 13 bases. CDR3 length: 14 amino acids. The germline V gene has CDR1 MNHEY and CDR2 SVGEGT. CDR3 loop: CASTPGETTDTQYF. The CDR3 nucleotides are TGTGCCAGCACCCCGGGAGAAACCACAGATACGCAGTATTTT.

CDR3 nucleotides: TGTGCCAGCAGCCAAGAGGGCGGGAGATACAATGAGCAGTTCTTC. This translates into CASSQEGGRYNEQFF. The chain recombines TRBV4-2 with TRBJ2-1, with 7 bases lining up with TRBD2. V lost 0 bases to trimming and J lost 4 bases; unmatched junction nucleotides: 3. The germline V gene has CDR1 LGHNA and CDR2 YNFKEQ. The CDR3 extends over 15 amino acids.

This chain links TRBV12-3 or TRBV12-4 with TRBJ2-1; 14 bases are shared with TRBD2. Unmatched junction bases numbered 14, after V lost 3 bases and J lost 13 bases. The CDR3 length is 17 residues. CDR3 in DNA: TGTGCCAGCAGTTTTATTTCTGGGAGACTAGCGGGAGGGCCCCAGTTCTTC. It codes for CASSFISGRLAGGPQFF.

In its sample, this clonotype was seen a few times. CDR3 coding DNA: TGTGCCAGCAGTTTGGGTACTAGCGCCAAGTTCTTC. As protein: CASSLGTSAKFF. The chain joins TRBV28 to TRBJ2-1; TRBD2 matches at 7 bases. The CDR3 is made up of 12 amino acids. Unmatched junction bases numbered 7, after V lost 3 bases and J lost 14 bases. The germline V gene encodes CDR1 MDHEN and CDR2 SYDVKM.

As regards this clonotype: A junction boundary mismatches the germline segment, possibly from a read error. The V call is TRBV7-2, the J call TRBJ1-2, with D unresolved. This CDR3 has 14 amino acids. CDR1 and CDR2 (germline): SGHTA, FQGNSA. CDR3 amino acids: CASSLAARNCGYTF. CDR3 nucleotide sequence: TGTGCCAGCAGCTTAGCCGCACGAAACTGTGGCTACACCTTC.

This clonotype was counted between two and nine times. The chain's CDR3 is CASSRTGGRQETQYF. DNA of the CDR3: TGTGCCAGCAGCAGAACAGGGGGCCGTCAAGAGACCCAGTACTTC. This chain joins TRBV7-3 and TRBJ2-5; 9 bases line up with TRBD1. J gave up 2 bases and V 5 bases, and 6 bases lay outside the gene matches. The CDR3 covers 15 residues. In germline, CDR1 is SGHTA, CDR2 FQGTGA. Using reference TRBV7-3 and TRBJ2-5 for the parts outside the CDR3, the full variable domain is GAGVSQTPSNKVTEKGKYVELRCDPISGHTALYWYRQSLGQGPEFLIYFQGTGAADDSGLPNDRFFAVRPEGSVSTLKIQRTERGDSAVYLCASSRTGGRQETQYFGPGTRLLVL.

CDR3 sequence reads: CSASLAGAPSYEQYF. CDR3 sequence (DNA): TGCAGTGCTTCCCTAGCGGGAGCCCCCTCCTACGAGCAGTACTTC. The chain has TRBV20-1 and TRBJ2-7, with 10 bases that match TRBD2. Looked up from germline, CDR1 is DFQATT and CDR2 is SNEGSKA (reference sequence). The J segment lost 0 bases and the V segment lost 5 bases, leaving 7 bases of the junction unmatched. The CDR3 extends over 15 amino acids.

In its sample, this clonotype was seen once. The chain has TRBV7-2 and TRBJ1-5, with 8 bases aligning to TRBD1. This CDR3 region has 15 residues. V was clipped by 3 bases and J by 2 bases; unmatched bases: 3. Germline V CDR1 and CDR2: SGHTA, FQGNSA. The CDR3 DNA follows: TGTGCCAGCAGCTTCCAGGACAGGGGCAATCAGCCCCAGCATTTT. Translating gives CASSFQDRGNQPQHF.

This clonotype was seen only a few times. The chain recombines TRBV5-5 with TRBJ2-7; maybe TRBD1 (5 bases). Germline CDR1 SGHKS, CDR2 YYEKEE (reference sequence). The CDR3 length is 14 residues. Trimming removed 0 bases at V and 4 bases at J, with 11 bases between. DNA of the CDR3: TGTGCCAGCAGCTTGGAAGCAGGGCAGTACGAGCAGTACTTC. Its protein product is CASSLEAGQYEQYF.

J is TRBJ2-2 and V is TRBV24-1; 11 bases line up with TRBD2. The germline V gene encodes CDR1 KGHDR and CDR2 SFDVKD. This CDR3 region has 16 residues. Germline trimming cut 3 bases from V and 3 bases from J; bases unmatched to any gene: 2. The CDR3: CATSDIAGGDTGELFF. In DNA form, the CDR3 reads TGTGCCACCAGTGATATAGCGGGAGGGGACACCGGGGAGCTGTTTTTT.

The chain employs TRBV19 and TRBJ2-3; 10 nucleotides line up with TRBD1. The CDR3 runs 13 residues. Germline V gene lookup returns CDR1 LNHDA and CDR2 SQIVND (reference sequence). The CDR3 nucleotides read TGTGCTACGGGACAGGGGAACACAGATACGCAGTATTTT. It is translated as CATGQGNTDTQYF.

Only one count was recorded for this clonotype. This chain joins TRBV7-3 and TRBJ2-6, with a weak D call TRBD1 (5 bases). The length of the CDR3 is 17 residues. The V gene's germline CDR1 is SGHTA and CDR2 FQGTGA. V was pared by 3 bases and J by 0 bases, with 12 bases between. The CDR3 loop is CASSFDSRPSGANVLTF. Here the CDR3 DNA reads TGTGCCAGCAGCTTCGACAGCCGACCCTCTGGGGCCAACGTCCTGACTTTC.

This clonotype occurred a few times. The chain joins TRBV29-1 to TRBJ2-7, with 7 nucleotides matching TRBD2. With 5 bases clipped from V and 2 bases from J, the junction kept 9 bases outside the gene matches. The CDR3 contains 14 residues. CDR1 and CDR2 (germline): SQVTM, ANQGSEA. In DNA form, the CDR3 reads TGCAGCGTTCAAGCGGGGACGGAACCCTACGAGCAGTACTTC. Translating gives CSVQAGTEPYEQYF.

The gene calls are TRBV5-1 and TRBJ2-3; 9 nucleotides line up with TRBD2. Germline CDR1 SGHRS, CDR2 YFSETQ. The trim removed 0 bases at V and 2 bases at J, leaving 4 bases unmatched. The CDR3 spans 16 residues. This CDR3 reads CASSLVAGVVTDTQYF. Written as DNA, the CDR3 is TGCGCCAGCAGCTTGGTAGCGGGAGTTGTCACAGATACGCAGTATTTT.

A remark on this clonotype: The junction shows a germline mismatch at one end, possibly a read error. CDR3 bases: TGTGCCAGCAACCAAGCTGTAGCGGGAGGATGGGTTTACAATGAGCAGTTCTTC. Translating it yields CASNQAVAGGWVYNEQFF. This sequence joins TRBV4-2 and TRBJ2-1; the match to TRBD2 covers 10 bases. CDR3 size: 18 residues. Per the germline V gene, CDR1 is LGHNA and CDR2 is YNFKEQ.

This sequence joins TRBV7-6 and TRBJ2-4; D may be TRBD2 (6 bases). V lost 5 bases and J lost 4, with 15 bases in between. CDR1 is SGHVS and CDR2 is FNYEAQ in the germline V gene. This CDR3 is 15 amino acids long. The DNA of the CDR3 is TGTGCCAGCAGCGCACCCGGGACTGGGAAAAACATTCAGTACTTC. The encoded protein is CASSAPGTGKNIQYF.

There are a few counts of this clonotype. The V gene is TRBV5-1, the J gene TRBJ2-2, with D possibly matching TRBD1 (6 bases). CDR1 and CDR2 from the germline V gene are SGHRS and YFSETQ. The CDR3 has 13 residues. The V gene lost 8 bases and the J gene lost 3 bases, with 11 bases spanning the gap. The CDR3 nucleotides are TGCGCCAGTTACAGGGCCGACACCGGGGAGCTGTTTTTT. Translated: CASYRADTGELFF.